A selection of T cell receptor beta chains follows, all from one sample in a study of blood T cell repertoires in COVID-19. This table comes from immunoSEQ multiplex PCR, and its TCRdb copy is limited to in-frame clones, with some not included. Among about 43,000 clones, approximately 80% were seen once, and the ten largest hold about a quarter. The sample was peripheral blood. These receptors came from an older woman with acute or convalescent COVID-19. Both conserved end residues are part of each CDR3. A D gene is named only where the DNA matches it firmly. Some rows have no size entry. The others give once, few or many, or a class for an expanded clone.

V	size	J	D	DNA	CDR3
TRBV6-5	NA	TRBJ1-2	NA	TGTGCCAGCAGTTACAGGACAGTGGGGGCCAACTATGGCTACACCTTC	CASSYRTVGANYGYTF
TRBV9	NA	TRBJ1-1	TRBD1	TGTGCCAGCAGCGCTACCGGGACAGGAGCCACTGAAGCTTTCTTT	CASSATGTGATEAFF
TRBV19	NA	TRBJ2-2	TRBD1	TGTGCCAGTAGTCTCGGGACAGGGAGCACCGGGGAGCTGTTTTTT	CASSLGTGSTGELFF
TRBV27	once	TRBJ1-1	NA	TGTGCCAGCAGTTTACCGGGACAAGGGGGAAAAGCTTTCTTT	CASSLPGQGGKAFF
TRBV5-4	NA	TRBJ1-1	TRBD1	TGTGCCAGCAGTTCGGGACAGGGTAACACTGAAGCTTTCTTT	CASSSGQGNTEAFF
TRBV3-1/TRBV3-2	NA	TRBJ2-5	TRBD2	TGTGCCAGCAGCCCTATGGGACTAGCGCCCCCCTTGAAGACCCAGTACTTC	CASSPMGLAPPLKTQYF
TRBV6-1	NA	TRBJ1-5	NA	TGTGCCAGCAGTGACGAAACCACTTATAGCAATCAGCCCCAGCATTTT	CASSDETTYSNQPQHF
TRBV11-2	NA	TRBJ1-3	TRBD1	TGTGCCAGCAGCCTACGGACAGGAGCATACTCTGGAAACACCATATATTTT	CASSLRTGAYSGNTIYF
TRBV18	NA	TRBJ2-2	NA	TGTGCCAGCTCACCCAGTCGGCGGGGGCTCAACACCGGGGAGCTGTTTTTT	CASSPSRRGLNTGELFF
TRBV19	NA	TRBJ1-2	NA	TGTGCCAGTAGTTTCGGACAGCTCTATGGCTACACCTTC	CASSFGQLYGYTF
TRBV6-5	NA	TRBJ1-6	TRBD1	TGTGCCAGCAGCTCAGACAGGGGAGAGGGTTCACCCCTCCACTTT	CASSSDRGEGSPLHF
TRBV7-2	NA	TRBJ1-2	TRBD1	TGTGCCAGCAGCTGGGCTTCGGACAGGGCTATTGGGGGCTATGGCTACACCTTC	CASSWASDRAIGGYGYTF
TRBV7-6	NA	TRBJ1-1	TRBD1	TGTGCCAGCAGCGGCGGGACAGGTACTGACACTGAAGCTTTCTTT	CASSGGTGTDTEAFF
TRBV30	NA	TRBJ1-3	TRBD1	TGTGCCTGGAGTAGGGGACAGCTTGGAAACACCATATATTTT	CAWSRGQLGNTIYF
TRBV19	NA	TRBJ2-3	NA	TGTGCCAGTAGGGCATCTAAGGGGACATTCAGCACAGATACGCAGTATTTT	CASRASKGTFSTDTQYF
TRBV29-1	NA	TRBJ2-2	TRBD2	TGCAGCGTTCTTGAAGGGGAGGGCACCGGGGAGCTGTTTTTT	CSVLEGEGTGELFF
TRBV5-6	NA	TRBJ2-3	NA	TGTGCCAGCAGCCCCCTCAAGAGGTACGAGCAGTATTTT	CASSPLKRYEQYF
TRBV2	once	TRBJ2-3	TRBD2	TGTGCCAGCATTCTTCTAGCGGGGAGGACAGATACGCAGTATTTT	CASILLAGRTDTQYF
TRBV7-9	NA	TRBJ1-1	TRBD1	TGTGCCAGCAGCTTAGCGACAGGGGTTGCTGAAGCTTTCTTT	CASSLATGVAEAFF
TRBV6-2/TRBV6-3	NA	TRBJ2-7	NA	TGTGCCAGCAGTTCTTTGGGCGGGGCCTCCTACGAGCAGTACTTC	CASSSLGGASYEQYF
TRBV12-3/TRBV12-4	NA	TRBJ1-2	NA	TGTGCCAGCAGTTTCGGGTATGGCTACACCTTC	CASSFGYGYTF
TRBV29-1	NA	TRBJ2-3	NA	TGCAGCGTTGTCGGGGTCCCGGGTGGCACAGATACGCAGTATTTT	CSVVGVPGGTDTQYF
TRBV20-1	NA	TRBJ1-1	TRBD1	TGCAGTGCTAGTCCAGGGGGAGACACTGAAGCTTTCTTT	CSASPGGDTEAFF
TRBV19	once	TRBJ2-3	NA	TGTGCCAGTAGTGAGCACTCTACGCGCTTTACGCAGTATTTT	CASSEHSTRFTQYF
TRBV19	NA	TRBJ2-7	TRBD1	TGTGCCAGTGGGGGACAGGGATTCTACGAGCAGTACTTC	CASGGQGFYEQYF
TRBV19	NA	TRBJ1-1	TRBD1	TGTGCCAGTAGCCGGGGACAGGTCGACTTGAACACTGAAGCTTTCTTT	CASSRGQVDLNTEAFF
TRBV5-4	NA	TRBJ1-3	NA	TGTGCCAGCAGCTTGGCGGGGAGGGCCGGAAACACCATATATTTT	CASSLAGRAGNTIYF